The 20 T cell receptor beta chains below all came from one sample that was sequenced in a study of CXCR3-negative and CXCR3-positive naive CD8 T cells. UMI labels and 5' RACE were used to prepare the TRB cDNA libraries. Each CDR3 protein gets one entry in TCRdb, which reprocessed the 5' RACE reads and gives no DNA. Recorded here are 130,000 to 150,000 distinct CDR3 sequences; the top ten clones represent about 0.28%. Study-wide results and caveats: CXCR3-positive naive cells had TRB CDR3s that were more hydrophobic than CXCR3-negative naive cells had.

No antigen has been identified for these receptors. The specimen sequenced was naive CXCR3+ CD8+ T cells from blood. Noted subset: CD45RO-CCR7+CD27+CD95- naive CD8+ T cells expressing CXCR3 (TNR3+). The source is a human donor in good health. Some clones in this sample may be carry-over from other donors' samples.

V usage is TRBV11-3 and J usage is TRBJ2-7; the D call from TCRdb, TRBD1, cannot be confirmed without DNA. The CDR3 is made up of 15 amino acids. CDR1 is SGHNT and CDR2 is YENEEA in the germline V gene. CDR3 protein: CGSSAPWDRGYEQYF.

The chain is built from TRBV15 and TRBJ2-1. This CDR3 is 12 amino acids long. Germline CDR1 reads LNHNV; CDR2 reads YYDKDF (reference sequence). This CDR3 is CATSRVLNEQFF.

The genes are TRBV5-1 and TRBJ1-1; without DNA, the TCRdb call of TRBD1 cannot be checked. The CDR3 is 13 amino acids. Germline CDR1 is SGHRS and CDR2 is YFSETQ. CDR3 residues: CASSRGGNTEAFF.

The chain couples TRBV5-4 to TRBJ2-1; TCRdb indicates TRBD1, and absent DNA this call remains unverified. The CDR3 runs 16 residues. In germline, CDR1 is SGHNT, CDR2 YYREEE (reference sequence). The chain's CDR3 is CASSLFGGGASSEQFF. Complete variable domain (other parts from reference TRBV5-4 and TRBJ2-1): ETGVTQSPTHLIKTRGQQVTLRCSSQSGHNTVSWYQQALGQGPQFIFQYYREEENGRGNFPPRFSGLQFPNYSSELNVNALELDDSALYLCASSLFGGGASSEQFFGPGTRLTVL.

The chain is built from TRBV13 and TRBJ2-7; TCRdb indicates TRBD2, and absent DNA this call remains unverified. Germline loops: CDR1 PRHDT, CDR2 FYEKMQ (reference sequence). This CDR3 has 14 residues. CDR3 loop: CASSGTSADYEQYF.

The J gene is TRBJ2-3, the V gene TRBV28. This CDR3 contains 15 residues. CDR1 is MDHEN and CDR2 is SYDVKM in the germline V gene. CDR3 protein: CASGEAEPSTDTQYF.

The rearrangement joins TRBV12-3 or TRBV12-4 to TRBJ2-3; without DNA, the TCRdb call of TRBD2 cannot be checked. The CDR3 is 16 amino acids. The CDR3 reads CASSFLFDGLTDTQYF.

This chain uses TRBV29-1 with TRBJ2-1; no DNA is available, so the TRBD2 call from TCRdb remains unchecked. The CDR3 totals 15 residues. The germline V gene has CDR1 SQVTM and CDR2 ANQGSEA. The CDR3 loop is CSVEAEGGSIDEQFF.

This sequence joins TRBV2 and TRBJ2-3; there is no DNA to check the TCRdb D call of TRBD2. Germline-derived CDR1 and CDR2 are SNHLY and FYNNEI. The CDR3 contains 13 residues. CDR3 protein: CASSELPADTQYF.

The chain has TRBV29-1 and TRBJ2-2; there is no DNA to check the TCRdb D call of TRBD2. Germline-derived CDR1 and CDR2 are SQVTM and ANQGSEA. The CDR3 sequence is 13 residues long. CDR3 region: CSVSGRDTGELFF.

V and J are TRBV6-2 or TRBV6-3 and TRBJ1-1; TCRdb designates TRBD1, a call that cannot be tested without DNA. CDR3 size: 15 residues. CDR1 is MNHEY, CDR2 SVGEGT, per germline. The CDR3: CASSYSVGVITEAFF.

The rearrangement links TRBV3-1 to TRBJ1-2; no DNA is available, so the TRBD1 call from TCRdb remains unchecked. Germline CDR1 LGHDT, CDR2 YNNKEL (reference sequence). CDR3 size: 13 residues. CDR3 residues: CASSTTGQEGYTF.

The chain combines TRBV7-6 with TRBJ2-7; TCRdb returns TRBD1, unconfirmable since there is no DNA. CDR3 length: 15 amino acids. In germline, CDR1 is SGHVS, CDR2 FNYEAQ. The CDR3 spells CASSLAAGTRSEQYF.

V and J are TRBV9 and TRBJ2-1; TCRdb's assignment of TRBD1 cannot be checked, as there is no DNA. There are 14 residues in the CDR3. The germline gives CDR1 SGDLS, CDR2 YYNGEE. CDR3 protein: CASSVGRGDNEQFF.

The genes are TRBV20-1 and TRBJ2-7; TCRdb selects TRBD2, and the lack of DNA leaves this call unchecked. The germline V gene encodes CDR1 DFQATT and CDR2 SNEGSKA (reference sequence). The length of the CDR3 is 17 residues. CDR3 sequence reads: CSARVKALSGVPYEQYF.

The genes are TRBV12-3 or TRBV12-4 and TRBJ2-1. The CDR3 extends over 17 amino acids. The CDR3: CASSLAGGRASYNEQFF.

CDR3 protein: CANSLAWGAYEQYF. The chain carries TRBV11-2 and TRBJ2-7; no DNA is available, so the TRBD1 call from TCRdb remains unchecked. CDR3 length equals 14 residues. Germline values: CDR1 SGHAT, CDR2 FQNNGV. Full variable domain (rest looked up from reference TRBV11-2 and TRBJ2-7): EAGVAQSPRYKIIEKRQSVAFWCNPISGHATLYWYQQILGQGPKLLIQFQNNGVVDDSQLPKDRFSAERLKGVDSTLKIQPAKLEDSAVYLCANSLAWGAYEQYFGPGTRLTVT.

V is TRBV19 and J is TRBJ2-1; no DNA is available, so the TRBD2 call from TCRdb remains unchecked. This CDR3 has 15 residues. Germline V gives CDR1 LNHDA, CDR2 SQIVND (reference sequence). CDR3 sequence: CASSIVPLAENEQFF.

The CDR3 is CASSFRTGNYGYTF. V gene TRBV5-6 combines with J gene TRBJ1-2; without DNA, the TCRdb call of TRBD1 cannot be checked. The CDR3 consists of 14 residues. Germline lookup yields CDR1 SGHDT and CDR2 YYEEEE.

V usage is TRBV20-1 and J usage is TRBJ1-1. From germline, CDR1 is DFQATT and CDR2 SNEGSKA (reference sequence). This CDR3 is built from 11 residues. The CDR3 protein is CSARDTASAFF.